This T cell receptor (beta chain) derives from a study of read filtering for tumor transcriptome and immune sequencing. Molecular barcoded adaptors covering alpha/delta and beta/gamma chains were used on 400 to 450 ng RNA. TCRdb used MiXCR to reprocess the reads, holding one entry per CDR3 protein. The sample records 100,000 to 150,000 distinct CDR3 sequences, 10% to 15% being singletons. The CDR3 has 15 residues. The germline V gene encodes CDR1 LGHDT and CDR2 YNNKEL (reference sequence). V was clipped by 2 bases and J by 4 bases; unmatched bases: 3. The sample holds many counts of this clonotype. The TCR sequence derives from a donor over 35 with multiple myeloma. The chain is built from TRBV3-1 and TRBJ2-5; 11 bases map to TRBD2. The sample comprised a population of CD138-negative cells sorted from bone marrow. The DNA of the CDR3 is TGTGCCAGCAGCCAACAAACTAGCGGGGGAGAGACCCAGTACTTC. It specifies CASSQQTSGGETQYF.